Described below is a single T cell receptor beta chain sequence and its context. Its specificity is unknown. The data are from a study of T-cell memory formation after mild COVID-19. Background on the study: Largely donor-specific sequence clusters came from two donors.

V was pared by 0 bases and J by 8 bases, with 5 bases between. In germline, CDR1 is LGHNA, CDR2 YNFKEQ. The CDR3 is 11 amino acids. Constant-segment-primed 5'RACE gave TCR alpha and TCR beta cDNA libraries with sample barcodes and UMIs. TCRdb re-analysed the 5' RACE reads in MiXCR, keeping a single row per CDR3 protein. The sample lists 400,000 to 450,000 distinct CDR3 sequences, under 20% occurring once. Findings of the study overall: Most CD4+ clones that shrank were in CM and EM, while CD8+ ones turned up in EMRA.

The V gene is TRBV4-2, the J gene TRBJ2-7; D gene unclear. This receptor was identified in a man between 18 and 35 years old who had mild COVID-19 (a few samples of this study predate the infection). Cell type and time point are not known. Sequenced input: PBMCs or a T cell subset sorted from them (not recorded which). This chain's CDR3 is CASSQERQQYF. The CDR3 bases are TGTGCCAGCAGCCAAGAACGCCAGCAGTACTTC.